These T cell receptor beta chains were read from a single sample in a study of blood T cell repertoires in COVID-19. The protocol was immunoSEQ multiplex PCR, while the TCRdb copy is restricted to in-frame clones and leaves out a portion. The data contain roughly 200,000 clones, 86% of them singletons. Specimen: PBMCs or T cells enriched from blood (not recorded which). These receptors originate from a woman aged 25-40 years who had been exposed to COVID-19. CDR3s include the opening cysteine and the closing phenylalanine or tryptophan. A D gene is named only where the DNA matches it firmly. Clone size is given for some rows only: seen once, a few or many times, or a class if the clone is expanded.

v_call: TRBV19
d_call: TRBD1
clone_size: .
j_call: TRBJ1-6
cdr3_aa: CASSRTGASDSPLHF
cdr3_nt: TGTGCCAGTAGTAGGACAGGGGCCAGTGATTCACCCCTCCACTTT

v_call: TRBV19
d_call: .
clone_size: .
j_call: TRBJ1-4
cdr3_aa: CASAGQWNEKLFF
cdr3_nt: TGTGCCAGCGCCGGACAGTGGAATGAAAAACTGTTTTTT

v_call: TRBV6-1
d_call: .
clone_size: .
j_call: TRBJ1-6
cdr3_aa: CASSETSSYNSPLHF
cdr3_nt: TGTGCCAGCAGTGAAACCAGTTCCTATAATTCACCCCTCCACTTT

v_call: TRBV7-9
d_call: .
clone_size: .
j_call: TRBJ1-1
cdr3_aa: CASSLEGNTEAFF
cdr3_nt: TGTGCCAGCAGCTTAGAGGGGAATACTGAAGCTTTCTTT

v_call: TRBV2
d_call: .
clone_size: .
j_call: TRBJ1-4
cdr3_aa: CASRATGTVRKLFF
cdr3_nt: TGTGCCAGCAGAGCCACAGGGACCGTCCGAAAACTGTTTTTT

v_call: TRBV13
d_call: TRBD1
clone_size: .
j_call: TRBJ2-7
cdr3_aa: CASSLAATGIYEQYF
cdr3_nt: TGTGCCAGCAGCTTAGCGGCGACAGGGATCTACGAGCAGTACTTC

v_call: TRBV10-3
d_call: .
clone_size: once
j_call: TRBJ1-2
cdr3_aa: CAISPHGETNYGYTF
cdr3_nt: TGTGCCATCAGTCCCCATGGGGAGACGAACTATGGCTACACCTTC

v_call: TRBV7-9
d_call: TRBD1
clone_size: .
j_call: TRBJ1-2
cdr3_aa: CASSLDRGGYGYTF
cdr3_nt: TGTGCCAGCAGCCTGGACAGGGGGGGCTATGGCTACACCTTC

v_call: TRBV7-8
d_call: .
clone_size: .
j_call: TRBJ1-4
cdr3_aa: CASSLDPRTESANEKLFF
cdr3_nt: TGTGCCAGCAGCTTAGACCCCCGGACAGAATCGGCTAATGAAAAACTGTTTTTT

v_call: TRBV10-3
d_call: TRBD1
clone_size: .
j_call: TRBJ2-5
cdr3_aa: CAISASQGAGETQYF
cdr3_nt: TGTGCCATCAGCGCGTCACAGGGGGCGGGCGAGACCCAGTACTTC

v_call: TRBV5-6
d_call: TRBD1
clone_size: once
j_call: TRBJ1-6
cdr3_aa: CASSHDRGGYNSPLHF
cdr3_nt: TGTGCCAGCAGCCATGACAGGGGCGGCTATAATTCACCCCTCCACTTT

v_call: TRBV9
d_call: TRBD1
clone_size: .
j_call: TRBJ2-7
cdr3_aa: CASSVSGGPYEQYF
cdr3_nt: TGTGCCAGCAGCGTATCAGGGGGCCCCTACGAGCAGTACTTC

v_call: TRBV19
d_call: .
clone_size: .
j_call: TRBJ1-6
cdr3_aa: CASSADRRPGNSPLHF
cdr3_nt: TGTGCCAGTAGTGCCGACCGCCGCCCGGGTAATTCACCCCTCCACTTT

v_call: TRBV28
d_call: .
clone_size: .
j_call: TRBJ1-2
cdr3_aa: CASSYVQGFLVYTF
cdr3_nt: TGTGCCAGCAGTTACGTGCAGGGCTTTTTGGTCTACACCTTC

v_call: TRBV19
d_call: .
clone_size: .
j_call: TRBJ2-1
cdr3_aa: CASSIRRDRPITYNEQFF
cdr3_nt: TGTGCCAGTAGTATAAGAAGAGACAGGCCGATTACCTACAATGAGCAGTTCTTC

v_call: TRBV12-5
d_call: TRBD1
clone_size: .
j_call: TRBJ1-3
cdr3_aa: CASGLVLDRDLSGNTIYF
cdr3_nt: TGTGCTAGTGGTTTGGTATTGGACAGGGATCTCTCTGGAAACACCATATATTTT

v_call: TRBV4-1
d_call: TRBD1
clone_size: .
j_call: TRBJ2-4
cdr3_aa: CASSQGTGQLNIQYF
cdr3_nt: TGCGCCAGCAGCCAAGGGACAGGACAGCTAAACATTCAGTACTTC

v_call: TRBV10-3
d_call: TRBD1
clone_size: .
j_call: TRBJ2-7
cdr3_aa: CAISRDSSYEQYF
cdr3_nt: TGTGCCATCAGCCGGGACAGCTCCTACGAGCAGTACTTC

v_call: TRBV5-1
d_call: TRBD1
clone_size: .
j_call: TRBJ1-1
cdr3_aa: CASSRDRDPPEAFF
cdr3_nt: TGCGCCAGCAGCCGGGACAGGGACCCACCTGAAGCTTTCTTT

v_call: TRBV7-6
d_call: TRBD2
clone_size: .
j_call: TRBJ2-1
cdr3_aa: CASSLGVAGKYNEQFF
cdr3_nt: TGTGCCAGCAGCTTAGGCGTAGCGGGAAAATACAATGAGCAGTTCTTC

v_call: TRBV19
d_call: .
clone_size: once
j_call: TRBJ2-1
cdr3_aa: CASSMQGGEQFF
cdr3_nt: TGTGCCAGTAGTATGCAGGGAGGTGAGCAGTTCTTC

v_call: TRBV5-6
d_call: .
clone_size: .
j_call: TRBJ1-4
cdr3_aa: CASSSRVAEKLFF
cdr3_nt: TGTGCCAGCAGCTCAAGGGTAGCGGAAAAACTGTTTTTT

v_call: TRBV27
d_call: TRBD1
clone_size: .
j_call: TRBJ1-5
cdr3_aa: CASGHRDRNNQPQHF
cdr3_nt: TGTGCCAGCGGTCACCGGGACAGGAACAATCAGCCCCAGCATTTT